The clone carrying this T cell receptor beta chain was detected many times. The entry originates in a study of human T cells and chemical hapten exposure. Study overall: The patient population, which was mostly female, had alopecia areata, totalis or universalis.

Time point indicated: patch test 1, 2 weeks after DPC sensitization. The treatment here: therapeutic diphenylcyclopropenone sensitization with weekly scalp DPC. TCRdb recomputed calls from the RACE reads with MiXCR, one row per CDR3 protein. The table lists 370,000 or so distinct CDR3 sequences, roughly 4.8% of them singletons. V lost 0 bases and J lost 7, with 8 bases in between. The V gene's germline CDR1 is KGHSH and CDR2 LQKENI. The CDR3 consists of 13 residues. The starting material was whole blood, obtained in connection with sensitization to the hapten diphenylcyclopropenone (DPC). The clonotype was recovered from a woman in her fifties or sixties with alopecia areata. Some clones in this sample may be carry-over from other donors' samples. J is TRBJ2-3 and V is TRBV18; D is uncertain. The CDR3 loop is CASSPPILNTQYF. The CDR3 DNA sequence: TGTGCCAGCTCACCACCCATACTCAATACGCAGTATTTT.